This TCR beta chain originates from a study of CD8+ T cells in alopecia areata. Study-wide results and caveats: Scalp sample data also include resident alphabeta T cells from normal skin.

Extracted RNA was reverse transcribed, and the resulting cDNA served as sequencing template. Sequenced by immunoSEQ multiplex PCR; TCRdb stores in-frame clones only, minus some. The data show about 200,000 clones, about three fifths seen once. CDR1 and CDR2 from the germline V gene are SGHTA and FQGNSA. The CDR3 contains 16 residues. Trimming at V came to 0 bases and at J to 3 bases, leaving 4 bases not matched to a gene. As to treatment: oral pan-JAK inhibitor, 5-10 mg twice daily. Sampling of alopecia areata patients yielded lesional scalp punch biopsies as well as peripheral blood. Details on this clone: The antigen is unknown.

This sequence originates from a human donor with alopecia areata. This specimen consisted of CD4+ T cells sorted from blood, obtained at approximately week 50, from a patient treated with tofacitinib. This rearrangement joins TRBV7-2 to TRBJ1-5; 8 nucleotides agree with TRBD1. The CDR3, as DNA: TGTGCCAGCAGCTTAGCTCGGACAGGGACCAATCAGCCCCAGCATTTT. Translation: CASSLARTGTNQPQHF.